In this sample, the clone carrying this TCR beta chain turned up a few times. This sample was included in a study of graft-versus-host responses after intestinal transplantation. The CDR3 has 12 amino acids. The V gene's germline CDR1 is MGHDK and CDR2 SYGVNS. The repertoire was sequenced with immunoSEQ multiplex PCR; TCRdb's copy has only in-frame clones and lacks some. The sample records 11,000 to 15,000 clones, around a third being singletons. Study-level results: Early declines in HvG clones that occurred post-transplant were associated with peak circulating GvH clone levels.

Proliferating CFSE-low CD3+CD4+ and CD3+CD8+ responders were sorted post-reaction. The sample consisted of alloreactive CD4+ T cells from a mixed lymphocyte reaction culture, taken before intestinal transplant. Indicated subset: CFSE-low proliferating T cells sorted from roughly six-day pre-transplant mixed lymphocyte reaction (GvH or HvG direction). The V and J genes are TRBV25-1 and TRBJ2-7, with D unresolved. The DNA end is a closer match to TRBJ2-4, so the J assignment may be wrong. The receptor comes from a human patient who received an intestinal transplant. The CDR3 DNA reads as TGTGCCAGCAGGTACGGTGAAAACATTCAGTACTTC. As protein: CASRYGENIQYF.